This is a list of T cell receptor beta chains from one sample in a study of cytomegalovirus exposure and HLA in healthy donors. TCRdb keeps only in-frame clones here, not all; method: immunoSEQ multiplex PCR. The repertoire has 120,000 or so clones, roughly nine tenths of them found once; the top ten carry 1.1%. Sequencing used PBMCs. The receptors were gathered from a woman aged 18-29 years in good health and CMV-seronegative. CDR3s include the opening cysteine and the closing phenylalanine or tryptophan. Each record gives: V gene, clone size, J gene, D gene, CDR3 DNA, CDR3 protein. D genes are given only for firm matches. Clone size is not always given. Where it is, it says once, few, many or a class for expanded clones.

v_gene: TRBV2
abundance: .
j_gene: TRBJ2-7
d_gene: .
CDR3nt: TGTGCCAGCAGTGGGGGCTTAGTCTACGAGCAGTACTTC
CDR3aa: CASSGGLVYEQYF

v_gene: TRBV10-1
abundance: .
j_gene: TRBJ1-3
d_gene: .
CDR3nt: TGCGCCAGCAGTGGAGGGAGCTCTGGAAACACCATATATTTT
CDR3aa: CASSGGSSGNTIYF

v_gene: TRBV29-1
abundance: .
j_gene: TRBJ1-2
d_gene: .
CDR3nt: TGCAGCGTTGAAGAATTGGAGGTCCTTCTTGATGGCTACACCTTC
CDR3aa: CSVEELEVLLDGYTF

v_gene: TRBV19
abundance: once
j_gene: TRBJ2-2
d_gene: TRBD1
CDR3nt: TGTGCCAGTAGTTTTTGGTCAGGGGGCCCGGAGACCGGGGAGCTGTTTTTT
CDR3aa: CASSFWSGGPETGELFF

v_gene: TRBV19
abundance: .
j_gene: TRBJ1-2
d_gene: TRBD1
CDR3nt: TGTGCCAGTAGTGTGGGGACAGCTAGTCCAAACTATGGCTACACCTTC
CDR3aa: CASSVGTASPNYGYTF

v_gene: TRBV27
abundance: once
j_gene: TRBJ2-7
d_gene: .
CDR3nt: TGTGCCAGCAGTTTGCGAGGGAACGAGCAGTACTTC
CDR3aa: CASSLRGNEQYF

v_gene: TRBV20-1
abundance: .
j_gene: TRBJ2-3
d_gene: .
CDR3nt: TGCAGACCGGGCACAGATACGCAGTATTTT
CDR3aa: CRPGTDTQYF

v_gene: TRBV13
abundance: .
j_gene: TRBJ2-3
d_gene: .
CDR3nt: TGTGCCAGCAGCTCCCGGGTTGGCGCGGATACGCAGTATTTT
CDR3aa: CASSSRVGADTQYF

v_gene: TRBV28
abundance: .
j_gene: TRBJ1-2
d_gene: TRBD1
CDR3nt: TGTGCCAGCTCGGGACAGCCTTATGGCTACACCTTC
CDR3aa: CASSGQPYGYTF

v_gene: TRBV7-9
abundance: .
j_gene: TRBJ2-3
d_gene: TRBD2
CDR3nt: TGTGCCAGCGCGCGGGGGGGCACAGATACGCAGTATTTT
CDR3aa: CASARGGTDTQYF

v_gene: TRBV18
abundance: .
j_gene: TRBJ2-1
d_gene: .
CDR3nt: TGTGCCAGCTCAGCCTTCGACCCGTGGAGCTCCTACAATGAGCAGTTCTTC
CDR3aa: CASSAFDPWSSYNEQFF

v_gene: TRBV11-2
abundance: .
j_gene: TRBJ2-1
d_gene: TRBD2
CDR3nt: TGTGCCAGCAGAAACTGGCGGGAGGGGGGGGAGCAGTTCTTC
CDR3aa: CASRNWREGGEQFF

v_gene: TRBV5-4
abundance: few
j_gene: TRBJ1-1
d_gene: .
CDR3nt: TGTGCCAGCAGCCTCGACCGGGGGGAAGCTTTCTTT
CDR3aa: CASSLDRGEAFF

v_gene: TRBV11-3
abundance: .
j_gene: TRBJ2-2
d_gene: TRBD2
CDR3nt: TGTGCCAGCACGTTAGCGGGAGCTGACGCCGGGGAGCTGTTTTTT
CDR3aa: CASTLAGADAGELFF

v_gene: TRBV29-1
abundance: .
j_gene: TRBJ1-2
d_gene: .
CDR3nt: TGCAGCGCCGTGCAGGGTCTCCATGGCTACACCTTC
CDR3aa: CSAVQGLHGYTF

v_gene: TRBV30
abundance: .
j_gene: TRBJ1-2
d_gene: .
CDR3nt: TGTGCCTGGGACACCCCAGAGGGCCGCCGGAGAGGCTACACCTTC
CDR3aa: CAWDTPEGRRRGYTF

v_gene: TRBV7-9
abundance: .
j_gene: TRBJ1-4
d_gene: .
CDR3nt: TGTGCCAGCAGCTGGATGGAGGGTGATGAAAAACTGTTTTTT
CDR3aa: CASSWMEGDEKLFF

v_gene: TRBV7-9
abundance: .
j_gene: TRBJ2-7
d_gene: .
CDR3nt: TGTGCCAGCAGCTTTTCGGCGGGGTCGTCCTACGAGCAGTACTTC
CDR3aa: CASSFSAGSSYEQYF

v_gene: TRBV27
abundance: .
j_gene: TRBJ2-7
d_gene: .
CDR3nt: TGTGCCAGCAGCCCGACTTCCCCCTACGAGCAGTACTTC
CDR3aa: CASSPTSPYEQYF

v_gene: TRBV14
abundance: .
j_gene: TRBJ2-1
d_gene: .
CDR3nt: TGTGCCAGCAGGCGAAGTGGGGAGTGGAATGAGCAGTTCTTC
CDR3aa: CASRRSGEWNEQFF

v_gene: TRBV29-1
abundance: .
j_gene: TRBJ1-1
d_gene: .
CDR3nt: TGCAGCGTGAGAGGGCGCGGGAGTACTGAAGCTTTCTTT
CDR3aa: CSVRGRGSTEAFF

v_gene: TRBV11-2
abundance: .
j_gene: TRBJ2-6
d_gene: .
CDR3nt: TGTGCCAGCAGCTTATTGTACAGCCGGACTGGGGCCAACGTCCTGACTTTC
CDR3aa: CASSLLYSRTGANVLTF

v_gene: TRBV19
abundance: .
j_gene: TRBJ1-1
d_gene: TRBD1
CDR3nt: TGTGCCACGGGACCGGGACAGGGAGGGGTGACTGAAGCTTTCTTT
CDR3aa: CATGPGQGGVTEAFF

v_gene: TRBV5-1
abundance: once
j_gene: TRBJ2-3
d_gene: .
CDR3nt: TGCGCCAGCAGCTTGTCCGGTACAGATACGCAGTATTTT
CDR3aa: CASSLSGTDTQYF

v_gene: TRBV4-2
abundance: .
j_gene: TRBJ1-5
d_gene: .
CDR3nt: TGTGCCAGCAGCCAAGATATAACGGGGAATCAGCCCCAGCATTTT
CDR3aa: CASSQDITGNQPQHF

v_gene: TRBV5-4
abundance: .
j_gene: TRBJ2-3
d_gene: TRBD2
CDR3nt: TGTGCCAGCAGCTCCGGGACTAGCGGGGGGCTTACGCAGTATTTT
CDR3aa: CASSSGTSGGLTQYF

v_gene: TRBV30
abundance: few
j_gene: TRBJ2-2
d_gene: .
CDR3nt: TGTGCCTGGAGTGTACAGGGCTTCGTCACCGGGGAGCTGTTTTTT
CDR3aa: CAWSVQGFVTGELFF

v_gene: TRBV4-2
abundance: few
j_gene: TRBJ1-3
d_gene: TRBD1
CDR3nt: TGTGCCAGCAGCCCCGGGACAGGGACTGGAAACACCATATATTTT
CDR3aa: CASSPGTGTGNTIYF

v_gene: TRBV27
abundance: .
j_gene: TRBJ1-5
d_gene: TRBD1
CDR3nt: TGTGCCAGCAGTGGTGTGACAGGGGTCGGTCAGCCCCAGCATTTT
CDR3aa: CASSGVTGVGQPQHF

v_gene: TRBV25-1
abundance: .
j_gene: TRBJ2-1
d_gene: TRBD2
CDR3nt: TGTGCCAGCAGTCCAAAGCGGGAGACAGTTAAGGATGAGCAGTTCTTC
CDR3aa: CASSPKRETVKDEQFF

v_gene: TRBV7-9
abundance: .
j_gene: TRBJ2-5
d_gene: TRBD1
CDR3nt: TGTGCCAGCAGCCGGCCCGGGACAGGGTGGGAGACCCAGTACTTC
CDR3aa: CASSRPGTGWETQYF

v_gene: TRBV7-2
abundance: .
j_gene: TRBJ1-4
d_gene: .
CDR3nt: TGTGCCAGCAGCCTAGGGGGACTTTACGAAAAACTGTTTTTT
CDR3aa: CASSLGGLYEKLFF